The 21 T cell receptor beta chains below come from one sample, sequenced in a study of T cells after yellow fever vaccination. TCRdb independently ran MiXCR on the 5' RACE reads; one entry per CDR3 protein. This table holds 250,000 to 350,000 distinct CDR3 sequences, approximately 7% found once. This specimen consisted of PBMCs, obtained approximately 40 days after the first yellow fever vaccination. Receptors originate from a man younger than 30 who received the YFV17D yellow fever vaccine.

This clonotype was recorded many times. This chain uses TRBV2 with TRBJ1-5; D is unresolved. The germline gives CDR1 SNHLY, CDR2 FYNNEI. V lost 7 bases and J 3 bases, leaving 7 bases between the germline ends. This CDR3 has 12 residues. CDR3: CASKLYNQPQHF. CDR3 in DNA: TGTGCCAGCAAACTGTACAATCAGCCCCAGCATTTT.

This chain uses TRBV9 with TRBJ2-3; D ambiguous. From germline, CDR1 is SGDLS and CDR2 YYNGEE. Trimming pared 2 bases from V and 6 bases from J, leaving 10 bases between. The CDR3 is 13 residues long. The DNA for the CDR3 is TGTGCCAGCAGCGTTATGGTGGCGGATACGCAGTATTTT. Residues: CASSVMVADTQYF.

The sample holds a few counts of this clonotype. V usage is TRBV6-1 and J usage is TRBJ1-5; D remains unclear. The V end lost 6 bases, the J end lost 0 bases, and 9 bases lay between the germline ends. The CDR3 covers 14 residues. Germline CDR1 is MNHNS and CDR2 is SASEGT. The CDR3 DNA sequence: TGTGCCAGCAGCCCCGCCCTTAGCAATCAGCCCCAGCATTTT. It yields the protein CASSPALSNQPQHF.

This clonotype was detected ten times or more. V is TRBV6-5 and J is TRBJ1-6, with TRBD1 identical over 9 bases. The germline gives CDR1 MNHEY, CDR2 SVGAGI. J was trimmed by 10 bases and V by 4 bases; bases with no gene match: 11. This CDR3 contains 16 residues. The CDR3, as DNA: TGTGCCAGCAGTTTCCAGGGACAGGGAACTCGATCACCCCTCCACTTT. Protein sequence: CASSFQGQGTRSPLHF.

This clonotype has just a few counts. The chain has TRBV7-3 and TRBJ2-1, with D possibly TRBD2 on 6 matching bases. The CDR3 sequence is 14 residues long. Germline-derived CDR1 and CDR2 are SGHTA and FQGTGA. With 2 bases removed from V and 3 bases from J, the gap between germline ends came to 8 bases. The CDR3 DNA follows: TGTGCCAGCAGCTTAGGGGACTTCTACAATGAGCAGTTCTTC. It specifies CASSLGDFYNEQFF.

This clonotype was seen a few times. J is TRBJ2-3 and V is TRBV7-9; a weak D match, TRBD1 (6 bases). With 5 bases removed from V and 5 bases from J, the gap between germline ends came to 11 bases. CDR1 is SEHNR, CDR2 FQNEAQ, per germline (reference sequence). The CDR3 consists of 13 residues. In DNA, the CDR3 is TGTGCCAGCAGCGGCACAGGGAAAGATACGCAGTATTTT. Translation: CASSGTGKDTQYF.

This clonotype has a handful of counts. The chain employs TRBV7-9 and TRBJ2-5; tentatively, D is TRBD1 or TRBD2 (5 bases each). V was cut by 1 base and J by 5 bases, with 14 bases left in between. The CDR3 loop spans 15 amino acids. The germline gives CDR1 SEHNR, CDR2 FQNEAQ (reference sequence). CDR3 nucleotide sequence: TGTGCCAGCAGCTTAGGGTCACTAGAGGGGGAGACCCAGTACTTC. Translating it yields CASSLGSLEGETQYF.

Only a few counts were recorded for this clonotype. The chain is built from TRBV5-1 and TRBJ2-3; possible D gene TRBD2, 6 bases. This CDR3 comprises 16 residues. Trimming took off 0 bases at V and 2 bases at J, with 13 bases between the two ends. Germline CDR1 is SGHRS and CDR2 is YFSETQ. CDR3 sequence reads: CASSLDSGLHTDTQYF. In DNA, the CDR3 is TGCGCCAGCAGCTTGGATAGCGGCCTCCACACAGATACGCAGTATTTT.

The table lists this clonotype with many counts. V and J are TRBV7-2 and TRBJ2-7, with TRBD1 as a possible D gene (6 bases). Trimming took 3 bases from V and 1 from J, leaving 13 bases between them. This CDR3 has 15 residues. Looked up from germline, CDR1 is SGHTA and CDR2 is FQGNSA. CDR3 coding DNA: TGTGCCAGCAGCTTTACAGGGACCGGTTCCTACGAGCAGTACGTC. Translated: CASSFTGTGSYEQYV.

The rearrangement links TRBV5-6 to TRBJ2-1; tentatively, D is TRBD1 or TRBD2 (5 bases each). V was pared by 0 bases and J by 6 bases, with 16 bases between. In germline, CDR1 is SGHDT, CDR2 YYEEEE. This CDR3 is built from 16 residues. CDR3 DNA: TGTGCCAGCAGCTTGGCCGGGGACCCCTCCCTCAATGAGCAGTTCTTC. This codes for CASSLAGDPSLNEQFF. Drawing the rest from reference TRBV5-6 and TRBJ2-1, the complete variable domain is DAGVTQSPTHLIKTRGQQVTLRCSPKSGHDTVSWYQQALGQGPQFIFQYYEEEERQRGNFPDRFSGHQFPNYSSELNVNALLLGDSALYLCASSLAGDPSLNEQFFGPGTRLTVL.

This clonotype was counted only a few times. J is TRBJ2-1 and V is TRBV7-6; either TRBD1 or TRBD2 may supply D (5 bases each). The CDR3 contains 14 residues. V gave up 1 base and J gave up 6 bases, with 10 bases separating them. The V gene's germline CDR1 is SGHVS and CDR2 FNYEAQ. The CDR3 DNA sequence: TGTGCCAGCAGCTTAGGTGGGGGTGTCAATGAGCAGTTCTTC. Amino acid sequence: CASSLGGGVNEQFF.

This clonotype has just a few counts. The chain employs TRBV28 and TRBJ1-1; D is uncertain. CDR3 length: 10 amino acids. Germline values: CDR1 MDHEN, CDR2 SYDVKM. V lost 7 bases and J lost 10, with 10 bases in between. This chain's CDR3 is CASIGWRAFF. DNA for the CDR3: TGTGCCAGCATCGGGTGGCGAGCTTTCTTT.

This clonotype was found a few times. The genes are TRBV20-1 and TRBJ2-3; 8 bases are shared with TRBD2. The CDR3 has 14 amino acids. Germline values: CDR1 DFQATT, CDR2 SNEGSKA (reference sequence). The ends lost 5 bases at V and 6 bases at J; junction bases unmatched: 10. The CDR3 region has the DNA TGCAGTGCTCCCCCGGGACTAGGCGTGGATACGCAGTATTTT. Translated, it gives CSAPPGLGVDTQYF.

The chain has TRBV15 and TRBJ1-1; D not certain. V was clipped by 1 base and J by 6 bases, with 9 bases between them. The CDR3 spans 13 residues. Per the germline V gene, CDR1 is LNHNV and CDR2 is YYDKDF (reference sequence). CDR3 protein: CATSRATGAEAFF. The CDR3 nucleotides are TGTGCCACCAGCAGAGCGACGGGCGCTGAAGCTTTCTTT.

The chain joins TRBV7-9 to TRBJ1-2, with D maybe TRBD1 (6 bases). V shed 1 base and J shed 0 bases, with 9 bases lying between them. The germline CDR1 and CDR2 sequences are SEHNR and FQNEAQ (reference sequence). The CDR3 is 15 residues long. The DNA of the CDR3 is TGTGCCAGCAGCTTAGTCAGGGGTTCTAACTATGGCTACACCTTC. This encodes CASSLVRGSNYGYTF.

The sample holds a few counts of this clonotype. This chain joins TRBV5-4 and TRBJ2-5, with a weak D call TRBD2 (6 bases). The germline CDR1 and CDR2 sequences are SGHNT and YYREEE (reference sequence). The CDR3 spans 15 residues. V lost 1 base to trimming and J lost 3 bases, with 13 bases between them. The CDR3 spells CASSLKERAKETQYF. CDR3 nucleotide sequence: TGTGCCAGCAGCTTGAAGGAGCGGGCGAAAGAGACCCAGTACTTC.

This clonotype was detected once. The chain couples TRBV20-1 to TRBJ2-1; the D is unclear. CDR3 length equals 15 residues. CDR1 and CDR2 (germline): DFQATT, SNEGSKA (reference sequence). Trimming took off 1 base at V and 8 bases at J, with 18 bases between the two ends. CDR3 bases: TGCAGTGCTAGAGTGAGACCGGTACCTTACGATGAGCAGTTCTTC. Its translation is CSARVRPVPYDEQFF.

This clonotype was seen a handful of times. The V and J genes are TRBV14 and TRBJ2-1; D ambiguous. The CDR3 sequence is 14 residues long. Trimming pared 1 base from V and 12 bases from J, leaving 16 bases between. Germline assignment: CDR1 SGHDN and CDR2 FVKESK. CDR3 DNA sequence: TGTGCCAGCAGCCAAGCGGGTATAGCAGATGTGCAGTTCTTC. Amino acid sequence: CASSQAGIADVQFF.

The V call is TRBV5-1, the J call TRBJ1-1; D is uncertain. V dropped 4 bases and J dropped 2 bases, with 9 bases sitting between them. CDR1 is SGHRS and CDR2 is YFSETQ in the germline V gene. The CDR3 spans 13 residues. The CDR3 sequence: CASSSRINTEAFF. CDR3 nucleotide sequence: TGCGCCAGCAGCAGCAGGATTAACACTGAAGCTTTCTTT.

This clonotype has ten or more counts. CDR3 sequence reads: CASSLEGGGLVSEQYV. In DNA form, the CDR3 reads TGTGCCAGCAGCTTAGAAGGAGGGGGACTTGTTAGCGAGCAGTACGTC. V and J are TRBV7-8 and TRBJ2-7, with D tentatively TRBD1 or TRBD2 (6 bases each). With 1 base removed from V and 6 bases from J, the gap between germline ends came to 19 bases. The CDR3 has 16 amino acids. Germline V gene sequence: CDR1 SGHVS, CDR2 FQNEAQ.

This clonotype was detected a few times. The V gene is TRBV18, the J gene TRBJ2-1; the match to TRBD2 covers 12 bases. V was clipped by 6 bases and J by 5 bases; unmatched bases: 5. The CDR3 sequence is 15 residues long. Looked up from germline, CDR1 is KGHSH and CDR2 is LQKENI. In DNA, the CDR3 is TGTGCCAGCTCCCTCTCTAGCGGGGGGGACAATGAGCAGTTCTTC. It is translated as CASSLSSGGDNEQFF.